This T cell receptor (beta chain) was identified in a study of cytomegalovirus exposure and HLA in healthy donors. On this clone: What it recognizes is unknown.

Findings and limits, study-wide: Common viral pathogens (according to a later analysis) appeared linked to several of the most significant clusters. Listed as cytomegalovirus-associated were 164 TCR beta chains. In a later analysis, specific HLA alleles were associated with over 15,000 TCR beta sequences at a 0.05 false discovery rate. The number of N-insertions in an Asian-associated ancestry cluster was reportedly below the roughly 620-donor mean in a later analysis.

V was pared by 1 base and J by 2 bases, with 1 base of the junction left unmatched. The CDR3 runs 14 residues. Germline V CDR1 and CDR2: LGHNA, YNFKEQ. The PCR ran on 60 Vbeta and 13 Jbeta primers. Measured with immunoSEQ multiplex PCR; TCRdb has only the in-frame clones, and not every one. The table includes 95,000 to 100,000 clones, roughly 70% detected once. This clonotype originated in a man aged 50 or older in good health and CMV-seronegative. The chain joins TRBV4-2 to TRBJ2-5, with 7 bases that match TRBD1. The sample taken for sequencing was PBMCs. The CDR3 loop reads CASSQGTGQETQYF. The CDR3 DNA follows: TGTGCCAGCAGCCAAGGGACAGGTCAAGAGACCCAGTACTTC.